A selection of T cell receptor beta chains follows, all from one sample in a study of T cells in localized non-small cell lung cancer. Repertoires were generated with immunoSEQ multiplex PCR, while TCRdb's copy carries only in-frame clones and drops some. The table records tens of thousands of clones, approximately 88% of them present only once. Sequenced material: peripheral blood, taken before any cancer treatment. The receptors were gathered from a male donor at least 60 years old with stage I lung adenocarcinoma. CDR3s include the opening cysteine and the closing phenylalanine or tryptophan. The D gene is left open where the match is weak. Size values are once, few and many counts, or a class for expanded clones, and some rows have none.

DNA: TGTGCCAGCAATAGCGGACCAGACTACGAGCAGTACTTC
CDR3: CASNSGPDYEQYF
J: TRBJ2-7
size: few
V: TRBV9
D: NA

DNA: TGTGCCACCACGGGTTTCAAAGAGACCCAGTACTTC
CDR3: CATTGFKETQYF
J: TRBJ2-5
size: few
V: TRBV2
D: NA

DNA: TGTGCCAGCAGTGAGCTCCCGGGACAGGGATACGGCTACACCTTC
CDR3: CASSELPGQGYGYTF
J: TRBJ1-2
size: NA
V: TRBV6-1
D: TRBD1

DNA: TGTGCCAGCAGTTCTTTCGATATTCAGTACTTC
CDR3: CASSSFDIQYF
J: TRBJ2-4
size: NA
V: TRBV6-5
D: NA

DNA: TGTGCCAGCAGCTTAGCTCCGGCTGGGCAAGAGACCCAGTACTTC
CDR3: CASSLAPAGQETQYF
J: TRBJ2-5
size: NA
V: TRBV7-6
D: NA

DNA: TGTGCCAGTAGTATGGACCGGACAGTCTACGGGCAGTACTTC
CDR3: CASSMDRTVYGQYF
J: TRBJ2-7
size: NA
V: TRBV19
D: NA

DNA: TGTGCCAGCAGCTTAGAAGGGGGAGACATTTGGCGCGAGCAGTTCTTC
CDR3: CASSLEGGDIWREQFF
J: TRBJ2-1
size: few
V: TRBV7-9
D: NA

DNA: TGTGCCAGCAGTGTACCGGGACAGGGGAACACTGAAGCTTTCTTT
CDR3: CASSVPGQGNTEAFF
J: TRBJ1-1
size: NA
V: TRBV28
D: TRBD1

DNA: TGTGCCATCAGTGACCCCGTGGGGCTAGCGGGACGGAATGAGCAGTTCTTC
CDR3: CAISDPVGLAGRNEQFF
J: TRBJ2-1
size: once
V: TRBV10-3
D: TRBD2

DNA: TGTGCCAGCAGCATCTCAGGGGGCCGCGGCGGGGAGCTGTTTTTT
CDR3: CASSISGGRGGELFF
J: TRBJ2-2
size: NA
V: TRBV9
D: TRBD1

DNA: TGCGCCAGCAGCTTGGATGGACACGGCACAGATACGCAGTATTTT
CDR3: CASSLDGHGTDTQYF
J: TRBJ2-3
size: NA
V: TRBV5-1
D: NA

DNA: TGCGCCAGCAGCCAAGACGGGGGGTCTGGCTCGGGAAACACCATATATTTT
CDR3: CASSQDGGSGSGNTIYF
J: TRBJ1-3
size: NA
V: TRBV4-3
D: NA

DNA: TGTGCCAGCAGCCCCGAGGGGGATGTCAACCAGCCCCAGCATTTT
CDR3: CASSPEGDVNQPQHF
J: TRBJ1-5
size: NA
V: TRBV7-2
D: NA

DNA: TGTGCCAGCAGCCCCTTCAGGGAGGGCAATGAGCAGTTCTTC
CDR3: CASSPFREGNEQFF
J: TRBJ2-1
size: NA
V: TRBV7-2
D: TRBD2

DNA: TGTGCCAGCAGCCTTGGACAGGGCCGGCCTGAAAAACTGTTTTTT
CDR3: CASSLGQGRPEKLFF
J: TRBJ1-4
size: NA
V: TRBV11-3
D: TRBD1

DNA: TGCGCCAGCAGCTACACAGATACGCAGTATTTT
CDR3: CASSYTDTQYF
J: TRBJ2-3
size: NA
V: TRBV5-1
D: NA

DNA: TGCGCCAGCAGCTTGGTAGCCAGGTCTGGAAACACCATATATTTT
CDR3: CASSLVARSGNTIYF
J: TRBJ1-3
size: NA
V: TRBV5-1
D: NA

DNA: TGTGCCAGCAGTGTAAGGTTCCAAGAGACCCAGTACTTC
CDR3: CASSVRFQETQYF
J: TRBJ2-5
size: NA
V: TRBV6-1
D: NA

DNA: TGTGCCAGCAAACGGGAGTCAATAAGCAATCAGCCCCAGCATTTT
CDR3: CASKRESISNQPQHF
J: TRBJ1-5
size: NA
V: TRBV2
D: NA